The clone carrying this T cell receptor (beta chain) appeared a single time. The antigen remains unidentified. This sample was taken from a study of shared clonotypes between healthy human individuals. Splitting of CD4+ cells produced CD45RA+ naive and CD45RA-negative memory subsets. Measured with immunoSEQ multiplex PCR; TCRdb has only the in-frame clones, and not every one. The table includes around 2.1 million clones, under 97% detected once. V shed 3 bases and J shed 6 bases, with 12 bases lying between them. Germline CDR1 SGHVS, CDR2 FQNEAQ. The CDR3 is made up of 13 amino acids. Findings and limits, study-wide: Shared clonotypes across all four donors exceeded non-shared ones in generation probability. Naive subsets, compared against memory subsets, generally had larger estimated richness values.

The V and J genes are TRBV7-8 and TRBJ2-7; D remains ambiguous. The sequence was obtained from a man between 18 and 35 years old in good health. Sequencing used naive CD4+ T cells sorted from blood. This sample's subset: CD45RA+ positively selected. The CDR3 nucleotides read TGTGCCAGCAGCTTGGGTGTCAGTTCCGAGCAGTACTTC. Amino acids: CASSLGVSSEQYF.